The rows below give T cell receptor beta chains drawn from one sample of a study of blood T cell repertoires in COVID-19. TCRdb keeps only in-frame clones here, not all; method: immunoSEQ multiplex PCR. The sample carries about 97,000 clones, 70% to 80% recorded once. Sequenced input: peripheral blood. These receptors all come from a man aged 55 to 70 with active or convalescent COVID-19. The CDR3 runs from the conserved cysteine through the conserved F or W. D genes are given only for firm matches. The listing skips clone size in some rows; elsewhere it reads once, few, many or a size class.

TRBJ2-1 | TRBD2 | . | TRBV18 | CASSPRIAGGRDEQFF | TGTGCCAGCTCACCAAGGATAGCGGGAGGCCGGGATGAGCAGTTCTTC
TRBJ1-1 | TRBD1 | once | TRBV14 | CASSQDVTGDWTEAFF | TGTGCCAGCAGCCAAGATGTGACAGGGGACTGGACTGAAGCTTTCTTT
TRBJ2-1 | . | . | TRBV5-1 | CASSNTGRGSYNEQFF | TGCGCCAGCAGCAACACAGGGAGGGGCTCCTACAATGAGCAGTTCTTC
TRBJ1-1 | . | . | TRBV29-1 | CSASDINTEAFF | TGCAGCGCATCGGACATAAACACTGAAGCTTTCTTT
TRBJ2-7 | TRBD2 | . | TRBV7-2 | CASSSTSGSYEQYF | TGTGCCAGCAGCTCGACTAGCGGGAGCTACGAGCAGTACTTC
TRBJ2-2 | TRBD1 | . | TRBV28 | CASSFLGQGLSTGELFF | TGTGCCAGCAGTTTCCTTGGACAGGGTTTGAGTACCGGGGAGCTGTTTTTT
TRBJ2-7 | TRBD1 | . | TRBV11-3 | CASSLSTGGGYEQYF | TGTGCCAGCAGCTTAAGTACAGGGGGTGGCTACGAGCAGTACTTC
TRBJ2-7 | TRBD2 | . | TRBV18 | CASSLTSGPSYEQYF | TGTGCCAGCTCACTTACTAGCGGCCCCTCCTACGAGCAGTACTTC
TRBJ1-1 | . | . | TRBV6-2/TRBV6-3 | CASSTSMNTEAFF | TGTGCCAGCAGTACATCCATGAACACTGAAGCTTTCTTT
TRBJ1-2 | . | . | TRBV11-3 | CASSLDRNYGYTF | TGTGCCAGCAGCTTAGACAGGAACTATGGCTACACCTTC
TRBJ2-7 | . | . | TRBV5-1 | CASSLDRREEYF | TGCGCCAGCAGCTTGGACAGGAGGGAGGAGTACTTC
TRBJ2-3 | TRBD2 | . | TRBV5-1 | CASSLVGGSADTQYF | TGCGCCAGCAGCTTGGTCGGCGGGAGTGCAGATACGCAGTATTTT
TRBJ2-3 | . | few | TRBV5-1 | CASSFGTSTDTQYF | TGCGCCAGCAGCTTCGGGACTAGCACAGATACGCAGTATTTT
TRBJ1-1 | . | . | TRBV2 | CASSEQVRTAFF | TGTGCCAGCAGCGAACAGGTCCGAACGGCTTTCTTT
TRBJ1-4 | . | . | TRBV13 | CASSSRTGVEKLFF | TGTGCCAGCAGTTCAAGAACAGGTGTTGAAAAACTGTTTTTT
TRBJ1-5 | TRBD1 | once | TRBV6-1 | CASSERGAPGQGGRSNQPQHF | TGTGCCAGCAGTGAACGAGGGGCCCCGGGACAGGGGGGACGCAGCAATCAGCCCCAGCATTTT
TRBJ1-3 | . | few | TRBV7-9 | CASSLPGLNTIYF | TGTGCCAGCAGCCTACCGGGACTGAACACCATATATTTT
TRBJ1-1 | . | once | TRBV5-1 | CASSLQGYLNTEAFF | TGCGCCAGCAGCTTACAGGGCTACTTGAACACTGAAGCTTTCTTT
TRBJ1-1 | . | . | TRBV5-1 | CASYRGPAGANTEAFF | TGCGCCAGCTACCGAGGTCCTGCAGGGGCGAACACTGAAGCTTTCTTT
TRBJ2-1 | TRBD1 | . | TRBV6-2/TRBV6-3 | CASSSPGQAGNEQFF | TGTGCCAGCAGTTCCCCGGGACAGGCAGGAAATGAGCAGTTCTTC
TRBJ1-1 | TRBD1 | . | TRBV7-2 | CASRVSGGEDTEAFF | TGTGCCAGCAGAGTTTCAGGGGGCGAGGACACTGAAGCTTTCTTT
TRBJ1-6 | TRBD1 | . | TRBV11-3 | CASSLRAGTGKRNSPLHF | TGTGCCAGCAGCTTACGGGCCGGGACAGGGAAGCGCAATTCACCCCTCCACTTT
TRBJ1-1 | TRBD1 | . | TRBV19 | CASSRDSTEAFF | TGTGCCAGCTCCCGGGACAGCACTGAAGCTTTCTTT
TRBJ2-1 | TRBD2 | . | TRBV11-3 | CASSLGGTSNEQFF | TGTGCCAGCAGCTTAGGGGGGACTAGCAATGAGCAGTTCTTC
TRBJ1-1 | . | . | TRBV15 | CATSTTRGVEAFF | TGTGCCACCAGCACGACCAGGGGAGTTGAAGCTTTCTTT
TRBJ1-1 | . | . | TRBV6-5 | CASSRYLGARTEAFF | TGTGCCAGCAGTAGGTACCTGGGGGCGAGGACTGAAGCTTTCTTT
TRBJ1-2 | TRBD1 | . | TRBV27 | CASSSGTDTYGYTF | TGTGCCAGCAGTTCCGGGACAGATACCTATGGCTACACCTTC
TRBJ1-3 | . | . | TRBV11-2 | CASSLGPGNPIYF | TGTGCCAGCAGCTTAGGGCCAGGAAACCCCATATATTTT
TRBJ2-1 | . | . | TRBV11-2 | CASSSEAGSYNEQFF | TGTGCCAGCAGCTCCGAGGCGGGATCCTACAATGAGCAGTTCTTC
TRBJ2-1 | . | . | TRBV30 | CAGLATNNEQFF | TGTGCAGGTCTAGCGACTAACAATGAGCAGTTCTTC